A single sample gave rise to the 23 T cell receptor beta chains below, sequenced in a study of CD8 T cells in ankylosing spondylitis. Overall study results and limits: What appeared characteristic of ankylosing spondylitis blood was a TCR beta motif of fewer than ten highly homologous variants.

TCRdb called the 5' RACE reads again in MiXCR, with one record for every CDR3 protein. This table has about 460,000 distinct CDR3 sequences, about 5% appearing once. These receptors have no known antigen. Sample: blood, either unsorted or a sorted T cell fraction (not recorded which). The receptors shown here come from a male donor with ankylosing spondylitis.

This clonotype was counted a few times. This sequence joins TRBV15 and TRBJ2-1; D unclear. The CDR3 has 19 amino acids. The germline gives CDR1 LNHNV, CDR2 YYDKDF (reference sequence). V was clipped by 5 bases and J by 0 bases, with 23 bases between them. CDR3 loop: CATSGSGRENPNSYNEQFF. The CDR3 DNA is TGTGCCACCAGCGGCTCCGGCAGAGAAAATCCCAACTCCTACAATGAGCAGTTCTTC.

This clonotype was picked up a small number of times. The chain has TRBV11-2 and TRBJ1-1; 8 bases agree with TRBD1. Germline V CDR1 and CDR2: SGHAT, FQNNGV. The CDR3 has 16 residues. J was trimmed by 3 bases and V by 1 base; bases with no gene match: 7. CDR3 bases: TGTGCCAGCAGCTTAGGGCAGGGGGCTGTGGACACTGAAGCTTTCTTT. Translation gives CASSLGQGAVDTEAFF.

This clonotype appeared many times. This chain joins TRBV20-1 and TRBJ2-3; no firm D call. Trimming left V 0 bases short and J 2 bases short, with 9 bases between. Per germline, CDR1 DFQATT and CDR2 SNEGSKA (reference sequence). The CDR3 runs to 14 residues. In DNA form, the CDR3 reads TGCAGTGCTAGAGATCCCGGTCACACAGATACGCAGTATTTT. As protein: CSARDPGHTDTQYF.

The V gene is TRBV24-1, the J gene TRBJ2-7; 8 positions match TRBD1. The CDR3 loop spans 16 amino acids. V trimming: 4 bases; J trimming: 0 bases; junction bases outside the gene matches: 7. The germline V gene encodes CDR1 KGHDR and CDR2 SFDVKD. This CDR3 reads CATSETGTGISYEQYF. CDR3 DNA: TGTGCCACCAGTGAGACCGGGACAGGCATCTCCTACGAGCAGTACTTC.

This clonotype was observed at least ten times. V is TRBV25-1 and J is TRBJ2-7; D may be TRBD1 or TRBD2 (5 bases each). Trimming cost V 4 bases and J 2 bases, with 15 bases left between them. CDR3 size: 15 residues. Germline CDR1 is MGHDK and CDR2 is SYGVNS. CDR3 nucleotides: TGTGCCAGCAGTGGGTCCCGGGACGGGACCTACGAGCAGTACTTC. Amino acid sequence: CASSGSRDGTYEQYF.

In its sample, this clonotype was seen many times. V gene TRBV4-3 combines with J gene TRBJ2-2; tentatively, D is TRBD1 (5 bases). This CDR3 contains 16 residues. Germline CDR1 LGHNA, CDR2 YSLEER. The V gene lost 1 base and the J gene lost 3 bases, with 12 bases spanning the gap. The CDR3 DNA reads as TGCGCCAGCAGCCAAGGTTCAGGGATAGACACCGGGGAGCTGTTTTTT. The encoded protein is CASSQGSGIDTGELFF.

This clonotype was recorded many times. Germline and junction disagree at one end, which may indicate a read error. The chain recombines TRBV30 with TRBJ1-1; D remains unclear. This CDR3 contains 12 residues. Germline V gene lookup returns CDR1 GTSNPN and CDR2 SVGIG (reference sequence). The CDR3 region has the DNA TGTGCCTGGACTGTAGCCGGTTACCTTCTGAAATTT. This translates into CAWTVAGYLLKF. Drawing the rest from reference TRBV30 and TRBJ1-1, the complete variable domain is SQTIHQWPATLVQPVGSPLSLECTVEGTSNPNLYWYRQAAGRGLQLLFYSVGIGQISSEVPQNLSASRPQDRQFILSSKKLLLSDSGFYLCAWTVAGYLLKFGQGTRLTVV.

The chain joins TRBV5-6 to TRBJ2-5; 10 bases are a match to TRBD2. The CDR3 runs to 16 residues. V shed 1 base, J shed 1 base, and the junction held 4 bases outside the gene matches. Germline CDR1 reads SGHDT; CDR2 reads YYEEEE. CDR3 in amino acids: CASSLLSGGVQETQYF. In nucleotides, the CDR3 is TGTGCCAGCAGCTTGCTAAGCGGGGGGGTCCAAGAGACCCAGTACTTC.

Ten or more counts support this clonotype. This chain uses TRBV7-3 with TRBJ2-5; D is unresolved. With 2 bases removed from V and 3 bases from J, the gap between germline ends came to 13 bases. Germline CDR1 SGHTA, CDR2 FQGTGA. CDR3 size: 15 residues. Here the CDR3 reads CASSLLGQPEETQYF. The DNA for the CDR3 is TGTGCCAGCAGCTTATTAGGTCAACCTGAAGAGACCCAGTACTTC.

This clonotype was observed a single time. An end of the junction differs from the germline gene, which may be a read error. The chain is built from TRBV7-9 and TRBJ2-6; D unresolved. The CDR3 length is 15 residues. Germline V gene data show CDR1 as SEHNR and CDR2 as FQNEAQ (reference sequence). Here the CDR3 reads CASRLRISGANVLTF. The CDR3, as DNA: TGTGCCAGCCGCTTGCGTATCTCTGGGGCCAACGTCCTGACTTTC.

This clonotype has at least ten counts. The chain uses TRBV7-9 and TRBJ1-4; D is perhaps TRBD1 (5 bases). Germline loops: CDR1 SEHNR, CDR2 FQNEAQ (reference sequence). CDR3 size: 14 residues. Between the trimmed V and J ends, which lost 5 bases and 7 bases, there was a span of 14 bases. CDR3 nucleotide sequence: TGTGCCAGCAGCCCCCCAGGGAGGGGTGAAAAACTGTTTTTT. This gives the protein CASSPPGRGEKLFF. The full variable domain, rest sourced from reference TRBV7-9 and TRBJ1-4, is DTGVSQNPRHKITKRGQNVTFRCDPISEHNRLYWYRQTLGQGPEFLTYFQNEAQLEKSRLLSDRFSAERPKGSFSTLEIQRTEQGDSAMYLCASSPPGRGEKLFFGSGTQLSVL.

This clonotype was picked up a small number of times. The rearrangement joins TRBV7-4 to TRBJ1-2; D is ambiguous. Per the germline V gene, CDR1 is SGHVT and CDR2 is SQSDAQ. Deletions cut 4 bases from V and 4 bases from J, with 13 bases between. The CDR3 runs to 14 residues. The chain's CDR3 is CASSYQGRAYGYTF. The CDR3, as DNA: TGTGCCAGCAGCTACCAAGGGCGGGCCTATGGCTACACCTTC. The full variable domain, completed using reference TRBV7-4 and TRBJ1-2, is GAGVSQSPRYKVAKRGRDVALRCDSISGHVTLYWYRQTLGQGSEVLTYSQSDAQRDKSGRPSGRFSAERPERSVSTLKIQRTEQGDSAVYLCASSYQGRAYGYTFGSGTRLTVV.

The table lists this clonotype with a few counts. This chain's CDR3 is CASSLPGRSDTQYF. The CDR3, as DNA: TGTGCCAGCAGCTTGCCGGGACGGTCAGATACGCAGTATTTT. The chain is built from TRBV7-9 and TRBJ2-3; D might be TRBD1 or TRBD2, each matching 5 bases. Trimming took 3 bases from V and 4 from J, leaving 11 bases between them. CDR1 is SEHNR, CDR2 FQNEAQ, per germline (reference sequence). This CDR3 spans 14 amino acids.

This clonotype has only a few counts. The DNA of the CDR3 is TGCGCCAGCAGCCCCCCGGTAGCGGGAGGGCGAGGGGAGCAGTACTTC. Amino acids: CASSPPVAGGRGEQYF. The gene calls are TRBV5-1 and TRBJ2-7, with 11 bases matching TRBD2. The germline V gene encodes CDR1 SGHRS and CDR2 YFSETQ. The CDR3 is 16 residues long. With 4 bases clipped from V and 7 bases from J, the junction kept 13 bases outside the gene matches.

This clonotype has a count of ten or more. The rearrangement links TRBV4-3 to TRBJ1-4; D is undetermined. The V end lost 1 base, the J end lost 2 bases, and 8 bases lay between the germline ends. This CDR3 is built from 15 residues. Germline loops: CDR1 LGHNA, CDR2 YSLEER. The CDR3 is CASSQVKGTNEKLFF. The CDR3 DNA is TGCGCCAGCAGCCAAGTTAAGGGTACTAATGAAAAACTGTTTTTT.

This clonotype appeared many times. V and J are TRBV20-1 and TRBJ1-1; 11 nucleotides line up with TRBD1. Unmatched junction bases numbered 5, after V lost 6 bases and J lost 5 bases. This CDR3 has 13 amino acids. The germline CDR1 and CDR2 sequences are DFQATT and SNEGSKA (reference sequence). The DNA of the CDR3 is TGCAGTGCGTGGACAGGGGGCAAAACTGAAGCTTTCTTT. Encoded protein: CSAWTGGKTEAFF.

This clonotype showed up just a few times. The chain combines TRBV4-2 with TRBJ2-4; D remains unclear. Trimming left V 1 base short and J 6 bases short, with 10 bases between. The CDR3 sequence is 14 residues long. Germline V gives CDR1 LGHNA, CDR2 YNFKEQ. Written as DNA, the CDR3 is TGTGCCAGCAGCCAAGGCGGAGAGATAAACATTCAGTACTTC. Encoded protein: CASSQGGEINIQYF.

About this clonotype itself: A much larger clone differs by one base, so this may be a read error. V usage is TRBV5-1 and J usage is TRBJ2-5; possible D gene TRBD1, 6 bases. V dropped 1 base and J dropped 4 bases, with 11 bases sitting between them. The CDR3 has 14 amino acids. Germline V CDR1 and CDR2: SGHRS, YFSETQ. This CDR3 reads CASSLRGFGETQYF. The CDR3 DNA sequence: TGCGCCAGCAGCTTGAGGGGGTTCGGAGAGACCCAGTACTTC. Full variable domain (outside the CDR3, taken from reference TRBV5-1 and TRBJ2-5): KAGVTQTPRYLIKTRGQQVTLSCSPISGHRSVSWYQQTPGQGLQFLFEYFSETQRNKGNFPGRFSGRQFSNSRSEMNVSTLELGDSALYLCASSLRGFGETQYFGPGTRLLVL.

Comments on this clonotype: The junction differs from germline at one of its ends, possibly a read error. The genes are TRBV20-1 and TRBJ2-7; weak D call: TRBD1 (6 bases). There are 11 residues in the CDR3. The germline V gene has CDR1 DFQATT and CDR2 SNEGSKA (reference sequence). CDR3 bases: TGCAGTGCTGGAGGCTTCGGGACACGAAGCTTC. Its translation is CSAGGFGTRSF.

In its sample, this clonotype was seen a few times. This chain connects TRBV5-1 to TRBJ2-6; no reliable D call. V lost 5 bases and J 0 bases, leaving 6 bases between the germline ends. The CDR3 contains 14 residues. CDR1 and CDR2 (germline): SGHRS, YFSETQ. For the CDR3, the DNA is TGCGCCAGCAGTAACCTCTCTGGGGCCAACGTCCTGACTTTC. Residues: CASSNLSGANVLTF. The full variable domain, its missing parts supplied by reference TRBV5-1 and TRBJ2-6, is KAGVTQTPRYLIKTRGQQVTLSCSPISGHRSVSWYQQTPGQGLQFLFEYFSETQRNKGNFPGRFSGRQFSNSRSEMNVSTLELGDSALYLCASSNLSGANVLTFGAGSRLTVL.

This clonotype came up many times. V usage is TRBV7-2 and J usage is TRBJ1-1; no clear D gene. Trimming took 2 bases from V and 4 from J, leaving 8 bases between them. This CDR3 contains 13 residues. Germline loops: CDR1 SGHTA, CDR2 FQGNSA. In DNA form, the CDR3 reads TGTGCCAGCAGCTTATGGGAGGCCACTGAAGCTTTCTTT. Encoded protein: CASSLWEATEAFF.

This clonotype showed up many times. The chain carries TRBV18 and TRBJ1-3; D unclear. The CDR3 extends over 14 amino acids. Between the trimmed V and J ends, which lost 3 bases and 3 bases, there was a span of 9 bases. Looked up from germline, CDR1 is KGHSH and CDR2 is LQKENI. CDR3 bases: TGTGCCAGCTCACCCGACGGGGATGGAAACACCATATATTTT. This translates into CASSPDGDGNTIYF.

This clonotype has just a few counts. The chain recombines TRBV7-9 with TRBJ2-7, with D perhaps TRBD2 (5 bases). This CDR3 has 14 amino acids. Per the germline V gene, CDR1 is SEHNR and CDR2 is FQNEAQ (reference sequence). V dropped 5 bases and J dropped 0 bases, with 11 bases sitting between them. The CDR3 DNA reads as TGTGCCAGCAGCCCCCAGGAGGACTCCTACGAGCAGTACTTC. Translating it yields CASSPQEDSYEQYF.